The next 25 T cell receptor beta chains were all read from a single sample in a study of T cell changes during pregnancy in multiple sclerosis. Only in-frame clones appear in the TCRdb table, and some are missing; sequencing was by immunoSEQ multiplex PCR. The table shows tens of thousands of clones, with around 91% occurring only once. Sequencing used peripheral blood, obtained after pregnancy. All receptors come from a female donor in good health, enrolled as a control in a pregnancy study.

The chain uses TRBV6-6 and TRBJ1-1; unclear D gene. The germline V gene encodes CDR1 MNHNY and CDR2 SVGAGI (reference sequence). With 10 bases removed from V and 0 bases from J, the gap between germline ends came to 12 bases. The CDR3 contains 13 residues. CDR3 nucleotide sequence: TGTGCCACTGGACTCGGGATGAACACTGAAGCTTTCTTT. Its translation is CATGLGMNTEAFF.

CDR3 DNA sequence: TGTGCCAGTACCTCCTCCGGAGGGACCGGGGAGCTGTTTTTT. It specifies CASTSSGGTGELFF. The chain couples TRBV19 to TRBJ2-2, with D possibly matching TRBD2 (6 bases). The CDR3 has 14 residues. Germline assignment: CDR1 LNHDA and CDR2 SQIVND (reference sequence). V lost 7 bases to trimming and J lost 5 bases, with 14 bases between them. The whole variable domain, filled in from reference TRBV19 and TRBJ2-2, reads DGGITQSPKYLFRKEGQNVTLSCEQNLNHDAMYWYRQDPGQGLRLIYYSQIVNDFQKGDIAEGYSVSREKKESFPLTVTSAQKNPTAFYLCASTSSGGTGELFFGEGSRLTVL.

The gene calls are TRBV4-1 and TRBJ1-4; 8 bases are shared with TRBD1. This CDR3 is built from 15 residues. Germline V gene sequence: CDR1 MGHRA, CDR2 YSYEKL. J gave up 4 bases and V 4 bases, and 5 bases lay outside the gene matches. The DNA of the CDR3 is TGCGCCAGCAGCCTTCAGGGGGCGCATAATGAAAAACTGTTTTTT. It codes for CASSLQGAHNEKLFF.

J is TRBJ2-7 and V is TRBV15; 8 positions match TRBD1. Germline assignment: CDR1 LNHNV and CDR2 YYDKDF (reference sequence). CDR3 length equals 13 residues. Losses at the gene ends were 3 bases for V and 5 bases for J; bases not matched to a gene: 3. In DNA, the CDR3 is TGTGCCACCAGCAGGACAGGGGACCACGAGCAGTACTTC. Its protein is CATSRTGDHEQYF.

V and J are TRBV9 and TRBJ2-3; 8 nucleotides agree with TRBD2. The germline V gene has CDR1 SGDLS and CDR2 YYNGEE. Trimming removed 2 bases from V and 2 bases from J; junction bases left unmatched: 13. The CDR3 sequence is 18 residues long. The CDR3 region has the DNA TGTGCCAGCAGCGTTTCATCCTCAACGGGGGGGGCCACAGATACGCAGTATTTT. Protein product: CASSVSSSTGGATDTQYF.

The CDR3 spells CASSQDLFGNEQFF. The CDR3 DNA sequence: TGCGCCAGCAGCCAAGACCTATTTGGCAATGAGCAGTTCTTC. The chain is built from TRBV4-3 and TRBJ2-1; D unresolved. V lost 0 bases and J lost 6, with 9 bases in between. The CDR3 runs to 14 residues. The germline CDR1 and CDR2 sequences are LGHNA and YSLEER.

The J gene is TRBJ1-5, the V gene TRBV30, with a possible D match to TRBD1 (5 bases). The CDR3 consists of 15 residues. Germline-derived CDR1 and CDR2 are GTSNPN and SVGIG (reference sequence). V lost 0 bases, J lost 7 bases, and 16 bases lay in between. The CDR3, as DNA: TGTGCCTGGAGTGTACTACCGGGGGTTGGGCAGCCCCAGCATTTT. It translates to CAWSVLPGVGQPQHF.

The V gene is TRBV9, the J gene TRBJ2-1; D not resolved. V was clipped by 3 bases and J by 12 bases, with 13 bases between them. This CDR3 region has 12 residues. Per germline, CDR1 SGDLS and CDR2 YYNGEE. CDR3 sequence: CASSDRIEVQFF. CDR3 nucleotides: TGTGCCAGCAGCGATCGTATAGAGGTGCAGTTCTTC.

V gene TRBV2 combines with J gene TRBJ2-1; 9 bases align to TRBD2. After removal of 6 bases from V and 3 bases from J, the junction contained 3 bases not matched to a gene. Germline V gene data show CDR1 as SNHLY and CDR2 as FYNNEI. This CDR3 contains 14 residues. CDR3 in DNA: TGTGCCAGCAGCCGGACTAGCGTCTACAATGAGCAGTTCTTC. This sequence encodes CASSRTSVYNEQFF.

The chain uses TRBV5-1 and TRBJ1-2; D gene uncertain. CDR1 and CDR2 from the germline V gene are SGHRS and YFSETQ. The V and J ends lost 2 bases and 7 bases respectively, with 15 bases between them. This CDR3 has 14 amino acids. CDR3 sequence (DNA): TGCGCCAGCAGCTTTGCGGGGTCAGGACGTGGCTACACCTTC. Translating gives CASSFAGSGRGYTF.

The rearrangement links TRBV7-8 to TRBJ2-5; 12 nucleotides agree with TRBD2. With V trimmed by 3 bases and J by 2 bases, 10 bases remained unmatched. Germline CDR1 reads SGHVS; CDR2 reads FQNEAQ. This CDR3 has 18 residues. The CDR3 nucleotides read TGTGCCAGCAGCTTTCGGAGACTAGCGGGGGATTTGCAAGAGACCCAGTACTTC. This gives the protein CASSFRRLAGDLQETQYF.

The sample holds one count of this clone. The chain joins TRBV27 to TRBJ1-6; D not resolved. This CDR3 region has 16 residues. V lost 3 bases, J lost 7 bases, and 16 bases lay in between. CDR1 is MNHEY and CDR2 is SMNVEV in the germline V gene (reference sequence). For the CDR3, the DNA is TGTGCCAGCAGTTTTGTTCCGGGGAGGGAGAATTCACCCCTCCACTTT. This encodes CASSFVPGRENSPLHF.

The V gene is TRBV2, the J gene TRBJ2-7, with 10 nucleotides matching TRBD2. The CDR3 consists of 15 residues. CDR1 is SNHLY, CDR2 FYNNEI, per germline. The V gene end was trimmed by 8 bases and the J gene end by 3 bases; junction bases not matched to a gene: 10. CDR3 DNA: TGTGCCAGCCGACCCCCTAGCGGGGGTCACTACGAGCAGTACTTC. Protein product: CASRPPSGGHYEQYF.

The rearrangement uses TRBV5-4 and TRBJ1-3; perhaps TRBD1 as D (5 bases). V gave up 0 bases and J gave up 6 bases, with 13 bases separating them. The CDR3 runs to 15 residues. CDR1 is SGHNT, CDR2 YYREEE, per germline (reference sequence). This chain's CDR3 is CASSLGGQGLNTIYF. CDR3 sequence (DNA): TGTGCCAGCAGCTTGGGGGGCCAGGGTCTAAACACCATATATTTT.

This chain connects TRBV28 to TRBJ1-2; 8 positions agree with TRBD1. This CDR3 is built from 13 residues. Looked up from germline, CDR1 is MDHEN and CDR2 is SYDVKM. The J segment lost 4 bases and the V segment lost 7 bases, leaving 5 bases of the junction unmatched. For the CDR3, the DNA is TGTGCCAGCAATTTGCAGGGGGCCTATGGCTACACCTTC. Its protein is CASNLQGAYGYTF.

The chain carries TRBV7-9 and TRBJ2-3, with TRBD1 matching 8 bases. V lost 5 bases, J lost 5 bases, and 15 bases stayed unmatched. The CDR3 spans 17 residues. CDR1 is SEHNR, CDR2 FQNEAQ, per germline (reference sequence). CDR3 protein: CASSAIRTGRVRDTQYF. The CDR3 nucleotides read TGTGCCAGCAGCGCCATACGGACAGGGAGAGTGAGAGATACGCAGTATTTT.

The chain couples TRBV29-1 to TRBJ2-3; the match to TRBD2 covers 7 bases. In germline, CDR1 is SQVTM, CDR2 ANQGSEA. Trimming removed 6 bases from V and 4 bases from J; junction bases left unmatched: 13. The length of the CDR3 is 15 residues. CDR3: CSVAAKTSSADTQYF. The CDR3 nucleotides read TGCAGCGTCGCCGCGAAGACTAGCAGCGCAGATACGCAGTATTTT.

This sequence joins TRBV27 and TRBJ1-2; 7 bases map to TRBD1. The CDR3 runs 18 residues. The V gene end was trimmed by 6 bases and the J gene end by 4 bases; junction bases not matched to a gene: 20. Germline V gene lookup returns CDR1 MNHEY and CDR2 SMNVEV (reference sequence). CDR3 sequence (DNA): TGTGCCAGCAGCTTGTCCTCTCATCAGGGGGAGGCCTCCTATGGCTACACCTTC. It specifies CASSLSSHQGEASYGYTF.

The V call is TRBV5-4, the J call TRBJ1-2; 8 nucleotides match TRBD1. Trimming cost V 5 bases and J 4 bases; bases outside gene matches: 10. The CDR3 is 15 amino acids. Per germline, CDR1 SGHNT and CDR2 YYREEE (reference sequence). The CDR3, as DNA: TGTGCCAGCAGACGAACGGGACAGGAGATCTATGGCTACACCTTC. Amino acids: CASRRTGQEIYGYTF.

J is TRBJ2-5 and V is TRBV6-4, with 11 bases that match TRBD1. The length of the CDR3 is 15 residues. The germline gives CDR1 MRHNA, CDR2 SNTAGT. V gave up 5 bases and J gave up 5 bases; unmatched junction bases: 7. DNA for the CDR3: TGTGCCAGCAGTCCGGGACAGGGGGACGGGGAGACCCAGTACTTC. Encoded protein: CASSPGQGDGETQYF.

The chain combines TRBV9 with TRBJ1-5; D is ambiguous. The germline V gene encodes CDR1 SGDLS and CDR2 YYNGEE. V was pared by 0 bases and J by 4 bases, with 11 bases between. The CDR3 consists of 15 residues. CDR3 amino acids: CASSVEAAGNQPQHF. CDR3 DNA sequence: TGTGCCAGCAGCGTAGAGGCGGCCGGGAATCAGCCCCAGCATTTT.

This clone has just a few counts. This chain's CDR3 is CAWSVQGRNSPLHF. The CDR3 DNA reads TGTGCCTGGAGTGTACAGGGGCGAAATTCACCCCTCCACTTT. This chain links TRBV30 with TRBJ1-6; TRBD1 matches 7 bases. The CDR3 is 14 residues long. J gave up 7 bases and V 0 bases, and 3 bases lay outside the gene matches. CDR1 is GTSNPN and CDR2 is SVGIG in the germline V gene (reference sequence).

Only a few counts were recorded for this clone. V is TRBV25-1 and J is TRBJ1-1; TRBD1 aligns across 7 bases. CDR1 is MGHDK, CDR2 SYGVNS, per germline. With V trimmed by 5 bases and J by 0 bases, 3 bases remained unmatched. The CDR3 length is 14 residues. This CDR3 reads CASSWGQLNTEAFF. The CDR3 coding sequence is TGTGCCAGCAGTTGGGGACAGCTGAACACTGAAGCTTTCTTT.

The chain links TRBV15 to TRBJ1-5; tentative D call: TRBD1 (5 bases). Germline V gene data show CDR1 as LNHNV and CDR2 as YYDKDF (reference sequence). This CDR3 contains 18 residues. The V gene lost 0 bases and the J gene lost 1 base, with 16 bases spanning the gap. CDR3 DNA: TGTGCCACCAGCAGAGACGCGGGGGTGCAAGGAAGCAATCAGCCCCAGCATTTT. Protein product: CATSRDAGVQGSNQPQHF. The whole variable domain, remainder taken from reference TRBV15 and TRBJ1-5, is DAMVIQNPRYQVTQFGKPVTLSCSQTLNHNVMYWYQQKSSQAPKLLFHYYDKDFNNEADTPDNFQSRRPNTSFCFLDIRSPGLGDTAMYLCATSRDAGVQGSNQPQHFGDGTRLSIL.

V usage is TRBV1 and J usage is TRBJ2-3; the table's D call, TRBD2, was not checked against the DNA. TRBV1 is a recognized pseudogene. This CDR3 is 16 amino acids long. CDR3 sequence (DNA): TGCACCAGCAGCCAAGGGGGTAGCGGGGAGACAGATACGCAGTATTTT. Its translation: CTSSQGGSGETDTQYF.